Each of the 20 T cell receptor beta chains below was sequenced from the same sample in a study of OX40 agonist ivuxolimab in advanced cancers. TCRdb's copy holds only in-frame clones and misses some; the assay was immunoSEQ multiplex PCR. The table lists 80,000 or so clones, around 93% of them singletons. The sample consisted of CD4+ or CD8+ T cells sorted from blood, taken in a trial of the OX40 agonist ivuxolimab. These receptors were collected from an adult with an advanced solid tumor such as melanoma, head and neck, liver or kidney cancer.

The rearrangement links TRBV6-5 to TRBJ2-7; 10 bases map to TRBD1. CDR3 size: 15 residues. In germline, CDR1 is MNHEY, CDR2 SVGAGI. V shed 0 bases, J shed 3 bases, and the junction held 2 bases outside the gene matches. CDR3 sequence (DNA): TGTGCCAGCAGTTACTCGGGACAGGGGTACTACGAGCAGTACTTC. This codes for CASSYSGQGYYEQYF.

The rearrangement uses TRBV12-2 and TRBJ2-7; the table calls TRBD2, which could not be checked here. TRBV12-2 is described as a pseudogene. The CDR3 is 21 amino acids. The CDR3 DNA reads as TGTGCAAGTCGCTTAGGCCGGTTATGTTTAGCGGGAGAATCTTCTACCTACGAGCAGTACTTC. This gives the protein CASRLGRLCLAGESSTYEQYF.

V usage is TRBV28 and J usage is TRBJ1-4, with a possible D match to TRBD1 (5 bases). The CDR3 extends over 14 amino acids. Trimming removed 5 bases from V and 2 bases from J, with 9 bases in between. Looked up from germline, CDR1 is MDHEN and CDR2 is SYDVKM. The CDR3 DNA sequence: TGTGCCAGCAGTCTAGACAGTACTAATGAAAAACTGTTTTTT. Protein product: CASSLDSTNEKLFF.

V is TRBV5-4 and J is TRBJ2-5; D is unclear. The CDR3 is 13 amino acids. The germline gives CDR1 SGHNT, CDR2 YYREEE (reference sequence). The ends were cut back, 1 base at V and 3 bases at J, with 7 bases in the middle. The CDR3 loop reads CASSLWAEETQYF. As DNA, the CDR3 is TGTGCCAGCAGCTTGTGGGCTGAAGAGACCCAGTACTTC. Filled out from reference TRBV5-4 and TRBJ2-5, the complete variable domain reads ETGVTQSPTHLIKTRGQQVTLRCSSQSGHNTVSWYQQALGQGPQFIFQYYREEENGRGNFPPRFSGLQFPNYSSELNVNALELDDSALYLCASSLWAEETQYFGPGTRLLVL.

The chain couples TRBV5-1 to TRBJ1-1; perhaps TRBD1 as D (5 bases). V lost 4 bases and J lost 0, with 10 bases in between. CDR3 length: 14 residues. Germline lookup yields CDR1 SGHRS and CDR2 YFSETQ. The CDR3 loop is CASSPMTVNTEAFF. CDR3 nucleotides: TGCGCCAGCAGCCCTATGACAGTGAACACTGAAGCTTTCTTT. The whole variable domain, remainder taken from reference TRBV5-1 and TRBJ1-1, is KAGVTQTPRYLIKTRGQQVTLSCSPISGHRSVSWYQQTPGQGLQFLFEYFSETQRNKGNFPGRFSGRQFSNSRSEMNVSTLELGDSALYLCASSPMTVNTEAFFGQGTRLTVV.

This chain connects TRBV18 to TRBJ2-5, with 8 positions matching TRBD2. CDR3 length: 14 amino acids. V gave up 5 bases and J gave up 3 bases; unmatched junction bases: 5. Germline V lookup: CDR1 KGHSH, CDR2 LQKENI. CDR3 protein: CASSTGLVKETQYF. In DNA form, the CDR3 reads TGTGCCAGCTCAACGGGACTAGTCAAAGAGACCCAGTACTTC.

Only one count was recorded for this clone. The chain's CDR3 is CAISGGTGNYGYTF. In DNA form, the CDR3 reads TGTGCCATCAGTGGGGGGACAGGGAACTATGGCTACACCTTC. The chain recombines TRBV10-3 with TRBJ1-2; TRBD1 agrees at 9 bases. The CDR3 length is 14 residues. Losses at the gene ends were 4 bases for V and 2 bases for J; bases not matched to a gene: 2. Germline CDR1 and CDR2: ENHRY and SYGVKD.

J is TRBJ2-2 and V is TRBV7-2, with 7 bases fitting TRBD1. Germline V gene lookup returns CDR1 SGHTA and CDR2 FQGNSA. J gave up 0 bases and V 7 bases, and 8 bases lay outside the gene matches. This CDR3 is built from 16 residues. In DNA, the CDR3 is TGTGCCAGCACCCACCTAGGGACAGCGAACACCGGGGAGCTGTTTTTT. It yields the protein CASTHLGTANTGELFF.

The chain is built from TRBV7-2 and TRBJ2-3, with 9 bases that match TRBD1. The V and J ends lost 3 bases and 6 bases, in that order; junction bases with no gene match: 4. The germline gives CDR1 SGHTA, CDR2 FQGNSA. CDR3 size: 14 residues. The CDR3 loop reads CASSLDRGYDTQYF. The CDR3 nucleotides read TGTGCCAGCAGCTTGGACAGGGGATACGATACGCAGTATTTT.

This chain uses TRBV7-2 with TRBJ1-1; D uncertain. CDR3 length: 15 residues. Germline loops: CDR1 SGHTA, CDR2 FQGNSA. V was shortened by 1 base and J by 7 bases, with 16 bases between the two germline ends. The CDR3 loop reads CASSLGVGSNLEAFF. The CDR3 bases are TGTGCCAGCAGCTTAGGTGTAGGCTCCAACCTTGAAGCTTTCTTT.

Turning to this clone: Other DNA sequences of this sample code for an identical CDR3. This sequence joins TRBV4-3 and TRBJ2-1; D is possibly TRBD1 (5 bases). CDR1 is LGHNA and CDR2 is YSLEER in the germline V gene. Trimming removed 0 bases from V and 10 bases from J, with 13 bases in between. This CDR3 contains 14 residues. The CDR3 loop is CASSQDGGAGEQFF. The CDR3 DNA is TGCGCCAGCAGCCAAGATGGTGGGGCAGGAGAGCAGTTCTTC.

V gene TRBV19 combines with J gene TRBJ1-4; D not resolved. The CDR3 totals 12 residues. In germline, CDR1 is LNHDA, CDR2 SQIVND (reference sequence). V lost 3 bases and J 12 bases, leaving 11 bases between the germline ends. The CDR3 spells CASSIGGGELFF. The CDR3 DNA reads TGTGCCAGTAGTATCGGTGGTGGGGAACTGTTTTTT. Combining the CDR3 with reference TRBV19 and TRBJ1-4 gives the whole variable domain DGGITQSPKYLFRKEGQNVTLSCEQNLNHDAMYWYRQDPGQGLRLIYYSQIVNDFQKGDIAEGYSVSREKKESFPLTVTSAQKNPTAFYLCASSIGGGELFFGSGTQLSVL.

The chain links TRBV5-1 to TRBJ2-5; 7 bases fit TRBD2. CDR1 is SGHRS and CDR2 is YFSETQ in the germline V gene. This CDR3 spans 15 amino acids. After removal of 0 bases from V and 5 bases from J, the junction contained 7 bases not matched to a gene. The CDR3 spells CASSLGTSEWETQYF. In DNA form, the CDR3 reads TGCGCCAGCAGCTTGGGAACTAGCGAATGGGAGACCCAGTACTTC.

This chain joins TRBV11-3 and TRBJ2-7; TRBD1 matches 7 bases. In germline, CDR1 is SGHNT, CDR2 YENEEA. J lost 4 bases, V lost 1 base, and 7 bases had no gene match. The CDR3 has 15 amino acids. The DNA for the CDR3 is TGTGCCAGCAGCTTAGGTAGACAGGGTTTTTACGAGCAGTACTTC. Amino acids: CASSLGRQGFYEQYF.

The chain carries TRBV18 and TRBJ2-2, with D perhaps TRBD1 (5 bases). Germline V gene lookup returns CDR1 KGHSH and CDR2 LQKENI. The CDR3 loop spans 15 amino acids. The V end was cut by 3 bases, the J end by 4 bases, with 12 bases between. The DNA for the CDR3 is TGTGCCAGCTCACCCAGACAGCCGGGCACCGGGGAGCTGTTTTTT. Amino acids: CASSPRQPGTGELFF.

The V gene is TRBV5-1, the J gene TRBJ2-7, with a weak D call TRBD2 (6 bases). This CDR3 is built from 14 residues. The germline V gene encodes CDR1 SGHRS and CDR2 YFSETQ. Trimming removed 4 bases at V and 4 bases at J, with 15 bases between. The CDR3 sequence: CASSPQEGAYEQYF. CDR3 bases: TGCGCCAGCAGCCCTCAGGAGGGTGCGTACGAGCAGTACTTC.

The chain employs TRBV6-1 and TRBJ2-7, with D hard to call. Trimming removed 0 bases from V and 2 bases from J, with 8 bases in between. This CDR3 has 14 residues. Germline loops: CDR1 MNHNS, CDR2 SASEGT. This chain's CDR3 is CASSEAGRTYEQYF. The CDR3 DNA follows: TGTGCCAGCAGTGAAGCGGGTCGGACCTACGAGCAGTACTTC.

This chain uses TRBV20-1 with TRBJ2-5; D is unclear. CDR1 is DFQATT and CDR2 is SNEGSKA in the germline V gene (reference sequence). Trimming left V 4 bases short and J 1 base short, with 4 bases between. This CDR3 region has 11 residues. The CDR3 coding sequence is TGCAGTGCTACCTCCCAAGAGACCCAGTACTTC. It specifies CSATSQETQYF.

V usage is TRBV11-2 and J usage is TRBJ2-1; TRBD2 aligns across 13 bases. The CDR3 length is 16 residues. Germline V gene lookup returns CDR1 SGHAT and CDR2 FQNNGV. Trimming removed 5 bases from V and 5 bases from J; junction bases left unmatched: 6. The CDR3 DNA reads TGTGCCAGCAGCCCCGGGACTAGCGGGGCGAACAATGAGCAGTTCTTC. It encodes CASSPGTSGANNEQFF.

The chain is built from TRBV5-1 and TRBJ2-1, with D possibly TRBD1 on 6 matching bases. CDR3 length: 16 amino acids. Per germline, CDR1 SGHRS and CDR2 YFSETQ. V shed 4 bases and J shed 0 bases, with 14 bases lying between them. CDR3 residues: CASSRGTPNSYNEQFF. In DNA, the CDR3 is TGCGCCAGCAGCAGGGGGACACCGAACTCCTACAATGAGCAGTTCTTC.